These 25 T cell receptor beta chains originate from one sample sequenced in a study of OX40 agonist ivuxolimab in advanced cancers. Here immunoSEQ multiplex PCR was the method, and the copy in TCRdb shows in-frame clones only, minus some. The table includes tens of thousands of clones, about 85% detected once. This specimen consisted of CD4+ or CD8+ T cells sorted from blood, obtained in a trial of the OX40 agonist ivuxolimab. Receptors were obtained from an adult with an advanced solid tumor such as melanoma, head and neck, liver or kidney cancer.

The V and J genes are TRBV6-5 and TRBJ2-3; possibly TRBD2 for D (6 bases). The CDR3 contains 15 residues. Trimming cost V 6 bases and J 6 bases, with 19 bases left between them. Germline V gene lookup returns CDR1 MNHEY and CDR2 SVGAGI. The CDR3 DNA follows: TGTGCCAGCAGCGCTAGGGACTTGACCTGGGATACGCAGTATTTT. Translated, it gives CASSARDLTWDTQYF.

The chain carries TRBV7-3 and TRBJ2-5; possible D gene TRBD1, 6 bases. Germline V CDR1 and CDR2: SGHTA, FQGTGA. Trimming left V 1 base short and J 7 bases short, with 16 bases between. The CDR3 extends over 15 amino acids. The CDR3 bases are TGTGCCAGCAGCTTAATCTTTGGCCCCAGGGGGACCCAGTACTTC. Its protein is CASSLIFGPRGTQYF.

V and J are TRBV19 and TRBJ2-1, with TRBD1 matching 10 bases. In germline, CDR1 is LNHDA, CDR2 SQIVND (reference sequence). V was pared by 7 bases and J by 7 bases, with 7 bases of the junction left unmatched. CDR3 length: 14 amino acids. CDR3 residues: CASIGQGVGNEQFF. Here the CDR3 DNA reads TGTGCCAGTATTGGACAGGGGGTTGGGAATGAGCAGTTCTTC.

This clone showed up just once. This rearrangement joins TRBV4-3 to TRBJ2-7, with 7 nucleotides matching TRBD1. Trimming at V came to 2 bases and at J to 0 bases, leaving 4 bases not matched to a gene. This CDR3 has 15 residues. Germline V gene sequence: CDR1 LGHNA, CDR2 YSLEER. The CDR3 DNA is TGCGCCAGCAGCCAATACCGGGACAGCTCCTACGAGCAGTACTTC. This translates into CASSQYRDSSYEQYF.

The CDR3 DNA reads TGTGCCAGCAGTCCTGACAGGGTTCGCTCCTACGAGCAGTACTTC. Amino acids: CASSPDRVRSYEQYF. This chain connects TRBV2 to TRBJ2-7; 7 nucleotides align to TRBD1. The length of the CDR3 is 15 residues. Germline CDR1 reads SNHLY; CDR2 reads FYNNEI. J was trimmed by 0 bases and V by 5 bases; bases with no gene match: 7.

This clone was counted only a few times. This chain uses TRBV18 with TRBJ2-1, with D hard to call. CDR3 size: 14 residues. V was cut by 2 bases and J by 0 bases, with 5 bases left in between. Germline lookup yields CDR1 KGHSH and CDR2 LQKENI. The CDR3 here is CASSPAGSYNEQFF. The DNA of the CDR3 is TGTGCCAGCTCACCAGCCGGCTCCTACAATGAGCAGTTCTTC.

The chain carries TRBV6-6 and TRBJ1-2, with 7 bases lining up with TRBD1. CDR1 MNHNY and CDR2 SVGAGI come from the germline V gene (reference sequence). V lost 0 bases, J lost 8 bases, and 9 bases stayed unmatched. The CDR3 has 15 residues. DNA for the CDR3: TGTGCCAGCAGTTACTCCCAGGGGGGGTCCATCGGCTACACCTTC. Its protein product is CASSYSQGGSIGYTF.

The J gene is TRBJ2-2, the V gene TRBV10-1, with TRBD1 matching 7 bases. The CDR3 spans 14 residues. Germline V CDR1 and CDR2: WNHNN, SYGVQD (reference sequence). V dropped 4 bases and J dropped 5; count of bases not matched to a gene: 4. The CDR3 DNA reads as TGCGCCAGCAGTGCCGGACAGGCTACCGGGGAGCTGTTTTTT. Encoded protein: CASSAGQATGELFF.

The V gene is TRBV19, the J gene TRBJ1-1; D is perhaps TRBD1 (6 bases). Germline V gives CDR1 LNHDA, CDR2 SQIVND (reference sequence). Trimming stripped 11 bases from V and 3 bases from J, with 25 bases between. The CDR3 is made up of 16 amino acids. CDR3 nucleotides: TGTGCCCAGGCCAACCCAGGGGTCGAGGAGGACACTGAAGCTTTCTTT. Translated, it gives CAQANPGVEEDTEAFF.

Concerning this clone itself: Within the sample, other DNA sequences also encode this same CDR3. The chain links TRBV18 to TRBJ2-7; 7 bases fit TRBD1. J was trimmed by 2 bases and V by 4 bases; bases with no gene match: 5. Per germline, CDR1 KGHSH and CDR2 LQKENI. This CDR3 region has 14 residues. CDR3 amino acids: CASSQGAQTYEQYF. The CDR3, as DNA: TGTGCCAGCTCACAGGGGGCGCAGACCTACGAGCAGTACTTC.

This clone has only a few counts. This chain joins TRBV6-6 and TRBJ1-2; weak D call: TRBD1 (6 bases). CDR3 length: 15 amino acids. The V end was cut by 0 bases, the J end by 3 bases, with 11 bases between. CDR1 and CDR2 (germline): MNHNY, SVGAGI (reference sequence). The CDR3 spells CASSYSRGADYGYTF. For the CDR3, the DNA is TGTGCCAGCAGTTACTCACGGGGGGCCGACTATGGCTACACCTTC.

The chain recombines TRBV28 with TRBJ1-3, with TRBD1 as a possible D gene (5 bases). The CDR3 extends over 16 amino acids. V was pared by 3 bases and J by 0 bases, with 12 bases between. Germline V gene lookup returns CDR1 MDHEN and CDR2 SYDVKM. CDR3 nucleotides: TGTGCCAGCAGTTTTTACGCAGGGTTCTCTGGAAACACCATATATTTT. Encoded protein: CASSFYAGFSGNTIYF.

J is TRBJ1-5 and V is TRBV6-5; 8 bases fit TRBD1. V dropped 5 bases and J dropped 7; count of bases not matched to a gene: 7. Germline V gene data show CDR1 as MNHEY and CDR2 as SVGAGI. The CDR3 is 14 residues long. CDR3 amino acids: CASSQTGVGQPQHF. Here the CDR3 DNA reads TGTGCCAGCAGTCAGACAGGGGTAGGACAGCCCCAGCATTTT.

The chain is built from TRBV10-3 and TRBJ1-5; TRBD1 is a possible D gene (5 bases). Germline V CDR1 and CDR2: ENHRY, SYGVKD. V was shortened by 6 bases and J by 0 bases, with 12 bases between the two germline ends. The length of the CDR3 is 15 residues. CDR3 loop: CAISLTGDSNQPQHF. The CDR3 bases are TGTGCCATCAGCCTTACGGGGGATAGCAATCAGCCCCAGCATTTT.

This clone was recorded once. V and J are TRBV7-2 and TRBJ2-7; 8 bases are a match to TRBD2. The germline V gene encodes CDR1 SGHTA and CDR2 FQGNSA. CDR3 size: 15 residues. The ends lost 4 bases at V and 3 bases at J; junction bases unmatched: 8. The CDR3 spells CASSSQRGSIYEQYF. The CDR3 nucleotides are TGTGCCAGCAGCTCTCAGCGGGGGAGCATCTACGAGCAGTACTTC.

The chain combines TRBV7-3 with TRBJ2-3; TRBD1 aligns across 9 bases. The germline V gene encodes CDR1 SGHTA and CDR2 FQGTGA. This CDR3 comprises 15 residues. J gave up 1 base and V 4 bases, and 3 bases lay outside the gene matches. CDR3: CASSSQGARTDTQYF. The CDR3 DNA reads TGTGCCAGCAGCTCACAGGGGGCGCGCACAGATACGCAGTATTTT.

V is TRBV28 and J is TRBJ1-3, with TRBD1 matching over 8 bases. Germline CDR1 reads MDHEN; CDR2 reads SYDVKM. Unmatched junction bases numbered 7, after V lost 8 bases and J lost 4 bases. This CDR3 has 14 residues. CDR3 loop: CASFRGREGNTIYF. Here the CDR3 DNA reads TGTGCCAGCTTCAGGGGGCGCGAAGGAAACACCATATATTTT.

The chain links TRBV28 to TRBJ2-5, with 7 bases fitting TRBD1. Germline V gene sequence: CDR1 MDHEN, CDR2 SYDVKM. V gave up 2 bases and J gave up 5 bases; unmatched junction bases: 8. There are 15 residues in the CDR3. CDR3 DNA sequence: TGTGCCAGCAGTTTAGAGGGGGCCTTTTTGGAGACCCAGTACTTC. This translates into CASSLEGAFLETQYF. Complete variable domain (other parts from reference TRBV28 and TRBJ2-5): DVKVTQSSRYLVKRTGEKVFLECVQDMDHENMFWYRQDPGLGLRLIYFSYDVKMKEKGDIPEGYSVSREKKERFSLILESASTNQTSMYLCASSLEGAFLETQYFGPGTRLLVL.

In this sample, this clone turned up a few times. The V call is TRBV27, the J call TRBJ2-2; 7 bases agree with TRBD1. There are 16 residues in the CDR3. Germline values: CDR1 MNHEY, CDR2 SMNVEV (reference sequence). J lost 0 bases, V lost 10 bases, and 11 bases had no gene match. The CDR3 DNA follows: TGTGCCACCCGGGACAGCCGGGGAGCGAACACCGGGGAGCTGTTTTTT. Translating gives CATRDSRGANTGELFF.

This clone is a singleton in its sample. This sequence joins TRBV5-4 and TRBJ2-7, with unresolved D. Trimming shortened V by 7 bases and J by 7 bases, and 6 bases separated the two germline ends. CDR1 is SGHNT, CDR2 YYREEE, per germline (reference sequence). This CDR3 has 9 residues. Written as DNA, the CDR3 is TGTGCCAGCCGCGCAGAGCAGTACGTC. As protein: CASRAEQYV.

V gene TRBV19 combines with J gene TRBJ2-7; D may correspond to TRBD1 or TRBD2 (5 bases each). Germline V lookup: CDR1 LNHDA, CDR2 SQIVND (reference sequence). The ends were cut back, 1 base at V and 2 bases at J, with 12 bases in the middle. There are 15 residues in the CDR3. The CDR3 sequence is CASSIGGTGAYEQYF. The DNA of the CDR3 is TGTGCCAGTAGTATAGGGGGGACCGGCGCCTACGAGCAGTACTTC.

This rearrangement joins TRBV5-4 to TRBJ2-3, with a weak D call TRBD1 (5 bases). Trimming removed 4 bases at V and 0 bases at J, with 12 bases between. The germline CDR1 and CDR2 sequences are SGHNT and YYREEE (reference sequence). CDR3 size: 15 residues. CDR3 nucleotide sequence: TGTGCCAGCAGCGCCCGTCAGGGTAGCACAGATACGCAGTATTTT. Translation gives CASSARQGSTDTQYF.

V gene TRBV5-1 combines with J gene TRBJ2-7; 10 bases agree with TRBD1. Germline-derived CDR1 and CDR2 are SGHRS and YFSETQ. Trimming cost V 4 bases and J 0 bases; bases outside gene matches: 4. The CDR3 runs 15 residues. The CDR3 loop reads CASSAWTGGSYEQYV. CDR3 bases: TGCGCCAGCAGCGCCTGGACAGGGGGCTCCTACGAGCAGTACGTC.

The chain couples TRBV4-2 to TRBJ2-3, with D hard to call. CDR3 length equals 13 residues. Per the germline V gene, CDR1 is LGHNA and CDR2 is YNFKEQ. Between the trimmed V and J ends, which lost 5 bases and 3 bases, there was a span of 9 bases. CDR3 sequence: CASSSEGTDTQYF. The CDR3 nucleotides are TGTGCCAGCAGCTCCGAAGGGACAGATACGCAGTATTTT.

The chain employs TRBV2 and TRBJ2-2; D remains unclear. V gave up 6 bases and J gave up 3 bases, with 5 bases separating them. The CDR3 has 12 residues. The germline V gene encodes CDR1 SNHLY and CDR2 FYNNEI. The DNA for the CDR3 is TGTGCCAGCAGGCAGGACACCGGGGAGCTGTTTTTT. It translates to CASRQDTGELFF.